This T cell receptor (beta chain) was identified during a study of cytomegalovirus exposure and HLA in healthy donors. Germline CDR1 and CDR2: MNHEY and SMNVEV (reference sequence). The CDR3 sequence is 12 residues long. The trim removed 10 bases at V and 6 bases at J, leaving 7 bases unmatched. The PCR used 60 Vbeta and 13 Jbeta primers. In the original processing: As a later analysis found, there were 70 million to 80 million unique TCR beta chains, of which some 10 million were shared. The assay was immunoSEQ multiplex PCR, and TCRdb's table has in-frame clones only and misses some. The V and J calls and clone size come from that table; D and trimming were worked out from the DNA. The sample comprises 150,000 to 190,000 clones, approximately 82% of which are singletons, and 5% to 7.5% rests with the top ten. Concerning this clone itself: The target antigen is unknown.

Study-wide points: The study listed around 150 cytomegalovirus-associated TCR beta chains. Presence/absence results assume similar sequencing depth per donor, which may not hold.

Sequencing input: PBMCs. V gene TRBV27 combines with J gene TRBJ1-1; the match to TRBD1 covers 8 bases. The clonotype comes from a woman between 45 and 60 years old in good health and CMV-seropositive. The DNA for the CDR3 is TGTGCCACCCGACAGGGGTCCGCTGAAGCTTTCTTT. It codes for CATRQGSAEAFF.